This record looks at one TCR beta chain sequence and its context. The treatment was: roughly 19 received Ad26.COV2.S at low or high dose, single or two shots; several received placebo; per-sample allocation not given. Samples came from day 63 after the first vaccine or placebo injection. Vaccination employed an Ad26 vector expressing the Wuhan-strain SARS-CoV-2 spike. This entry comes from a study of Ad26.COV2.S vaccination and SARS-CoV-2 variants. Using immunoSEQ multiplex PCR, the repertoire was profiled, and TCRdb retains in-frame clones only, with some absent. The table lists roughly 680,000 clones, 70% to 90% of them singletons. This clonotype was sampled from a person aged 18-65 years who received the Ad26.COV2.S COVID-19 vaccine or a placebo. Specimen: peripheral blood, collected in a trial of Ad26.COV2.S vaccine versus placebo.

The CDR3 loop reads CASSDPGATNEKLFF. CDR3 nucleotides: TGTGCCAGCAGCGACCCTGGGGCAACTAATGAAAAACTGTTTTTT. The chain is built from TRBV11-2 and TRBJ1-4; unclear D gene. The CDR3 sequence is 15 residues long. V lost 5 bases and J lost 0, with 10 bases in between. The germline CDR1 and CDR2 sequences are SGHAT and FQNNGV.